The clone carrying this T cell receptor beta chain was seen repeatedly, ten times or more. This specimen belongs to a study of human T cells and chemical hapten exposure. Across the study: The study enrolled mostly female patients with alopecia areata, totalis or universalis.

One entry per CDR3 protein results from TCRdb running MiXCR on the RACE reads. The sample has about 340,000 distinct CDR3 sequences; approximately 6.3% are singletons. Time point described: patch test 1, 2 weeks after DPC sensitization. Treatment of the sample: therapeutic diphenylcyclopropenone sensitization with weekly scalp DPC. The CDR3 has 11 residues. V lost 6 bases and J lost 8, with 9 bases in between. Germline lookup yields CDR1 MDHEN and CDR2 SYDVKM. Sequenced material: whole blood, taken in connection with sensitization to the hapten diphenylcyclopropenone (DPC). This sequence joins TRBV28 and TRBJ2-3; either TRBD1 or TRBD2 may supply D (5 bases each). This receptor was obtained from a woman younger than 30 with alopecia areata. Some clones in this sample may be carry-over from other donors' samples. CDR3: CASRGVGTQYF. Written as DNA, the CDR3 is TGTGCCAGCAGGGGGGTGGGTACGCAGTATTTT.